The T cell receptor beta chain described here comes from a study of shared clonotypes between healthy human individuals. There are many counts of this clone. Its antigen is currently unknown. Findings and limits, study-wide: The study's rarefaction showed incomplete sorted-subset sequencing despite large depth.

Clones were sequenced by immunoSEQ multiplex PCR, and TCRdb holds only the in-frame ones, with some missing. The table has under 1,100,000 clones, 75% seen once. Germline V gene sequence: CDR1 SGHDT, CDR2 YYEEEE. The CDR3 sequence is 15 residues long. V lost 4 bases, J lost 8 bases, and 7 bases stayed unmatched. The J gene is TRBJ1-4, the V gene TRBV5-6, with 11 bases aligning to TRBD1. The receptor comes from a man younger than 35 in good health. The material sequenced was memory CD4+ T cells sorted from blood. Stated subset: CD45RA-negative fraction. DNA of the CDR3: TGTGCCAGCAGCCTGGACAGGGGGCGGTGGGAAAAACTGTTTTTT. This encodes CASSLDRGRWEKLFF.